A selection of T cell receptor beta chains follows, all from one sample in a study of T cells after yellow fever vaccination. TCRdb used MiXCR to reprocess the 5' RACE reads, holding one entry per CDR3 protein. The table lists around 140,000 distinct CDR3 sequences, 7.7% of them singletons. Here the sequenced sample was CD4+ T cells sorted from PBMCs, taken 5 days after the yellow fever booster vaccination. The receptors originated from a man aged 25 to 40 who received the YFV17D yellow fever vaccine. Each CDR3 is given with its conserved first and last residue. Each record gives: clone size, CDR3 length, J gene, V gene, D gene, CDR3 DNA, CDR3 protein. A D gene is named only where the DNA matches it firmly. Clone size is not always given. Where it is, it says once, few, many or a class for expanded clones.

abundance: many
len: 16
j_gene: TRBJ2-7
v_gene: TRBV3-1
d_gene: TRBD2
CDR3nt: TGTGCCAGCAGCCAAGGGGGACTAGCGGGCTCCTACGAGCAGTACTTC
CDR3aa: CASSQGGLAGSYEQYF

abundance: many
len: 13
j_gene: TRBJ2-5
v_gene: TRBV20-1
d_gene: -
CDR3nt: TGCAGTGCCCCCCGGACGGTCCAAGAGACCCAGTACTTC
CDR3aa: CSAPRTVQETQYF

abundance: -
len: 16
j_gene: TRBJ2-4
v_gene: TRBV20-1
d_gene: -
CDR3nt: TGCTGCGCTAGAGATCCGGCACGACGGGCCAAAAACATTCAGTACTTC
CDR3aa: CCARDPARRAKNIQYF

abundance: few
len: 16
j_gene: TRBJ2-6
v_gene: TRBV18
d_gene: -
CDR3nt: TGTGCCAGCTCACCACGCGGGGAGGCTGGGGCCAACGTCCTGACTTTC
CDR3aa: CASSPRGEAGANVLTF

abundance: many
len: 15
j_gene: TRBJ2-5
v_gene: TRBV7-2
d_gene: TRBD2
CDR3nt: TGTGCCAGCAGCCGAGGGGCTAGCGGGTCGGAGACCCAGTACTTC
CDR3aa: CASSRGASGSETQYF

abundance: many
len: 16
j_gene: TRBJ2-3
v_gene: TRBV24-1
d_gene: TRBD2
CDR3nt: TGTGCCACCAGTGGGACTAGCGGGAAGAGCACAGATACGCAGTATTTT
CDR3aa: CATSGTSGKSTDTQYF

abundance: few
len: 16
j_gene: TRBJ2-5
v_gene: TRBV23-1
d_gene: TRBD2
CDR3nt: TGCGCCAGCGAGTGGGAGGGCCAGGGTTTGAGCGAGACCCAGTACTTC
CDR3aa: CASEWEGQGLSETQYF

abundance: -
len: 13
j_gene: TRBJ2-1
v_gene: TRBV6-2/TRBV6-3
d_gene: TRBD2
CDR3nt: TGTGCCATTCGGACTAGCGTCTACAATGAGCAGTTCTTC
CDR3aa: CAIRTSVYNEQFF

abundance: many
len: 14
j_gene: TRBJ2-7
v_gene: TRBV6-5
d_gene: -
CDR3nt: TGTGCCACGCAATCGGGCGGGAAAGCCTACGAGCAGTACTTC
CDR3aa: CATQSGGKAYEQYF

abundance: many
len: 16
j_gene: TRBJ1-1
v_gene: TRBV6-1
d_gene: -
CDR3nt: TGTGCCAGCATAGGGGCTGTGGTCATAGTGGAGACTGAAGCTTTCTTT
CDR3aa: CASIGAVVIVETEAFF

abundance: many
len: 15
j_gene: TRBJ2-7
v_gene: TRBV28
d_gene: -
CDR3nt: TGTGCCAGCAGTTTCGGTAGCGGTACGCGCTACGAGCAGTACTTC
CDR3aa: CASSFGSGTRYEQYF

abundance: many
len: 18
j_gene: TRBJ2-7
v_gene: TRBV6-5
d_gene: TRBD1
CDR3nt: TGTGCCAGCATGGGTGAGTCCCGGACAGGCCCCTTGACCTACGAGCAGTACTTC
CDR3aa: CASMGESRTGPLTYEQYF

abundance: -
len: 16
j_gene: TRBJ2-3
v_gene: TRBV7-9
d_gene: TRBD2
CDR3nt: TGTGCCAGCAGCAGCCGACTAGCGGGAGTTTCAGATACGCAGTATTTT
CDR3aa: CASSSRLAGVSDTQYF